This record looks at one T cell receptor beta chain sequence and its context. Clones were read by immunoSEQ multiplex PCR, and TCRdb kept only the in-frame ones, dropping some. The sample holds about 140,000 clones, around 90% seen once. Trimming cost V 0 bases and J 4 bases, with 13 bases left between them. Germline CDR1 reads GTSNPN; CDR2 reads SVGIG (reference sequence). The CDR3 is made up of 14 amino acids. The record originates from a study of T cell responses to AZD1222 COVID-19 vaccine. The chain recombines TRBV30 with TRBJ2-7; D is perhaps TRBD1 or TRBD2 (6 bases each). The sequence came from an adult in good health. The sequenced sample was peripheral blood, obtained on day 0 of AZD1222 vaccination. CDR3 coding DNA: TGTGCCTGGAGTGTAGAGGGGGGCCTTTACGAGCAGTACTTC. This sequence encodes CAWSVEGGLYEQYF.